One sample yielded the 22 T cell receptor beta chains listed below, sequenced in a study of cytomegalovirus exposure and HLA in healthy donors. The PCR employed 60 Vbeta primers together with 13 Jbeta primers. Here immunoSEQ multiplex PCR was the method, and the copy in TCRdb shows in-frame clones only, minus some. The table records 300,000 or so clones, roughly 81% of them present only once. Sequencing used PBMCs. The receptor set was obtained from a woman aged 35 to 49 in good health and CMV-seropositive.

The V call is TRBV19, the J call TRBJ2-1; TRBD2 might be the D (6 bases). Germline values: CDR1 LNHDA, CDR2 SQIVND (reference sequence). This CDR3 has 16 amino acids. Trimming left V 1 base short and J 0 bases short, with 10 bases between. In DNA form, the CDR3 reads TGTGCCAGTAGTATAGCTGTCGGGAGCTCCTACAATGAGCAGTTCTTC. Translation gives CASSIAVGSSYNEQFF.

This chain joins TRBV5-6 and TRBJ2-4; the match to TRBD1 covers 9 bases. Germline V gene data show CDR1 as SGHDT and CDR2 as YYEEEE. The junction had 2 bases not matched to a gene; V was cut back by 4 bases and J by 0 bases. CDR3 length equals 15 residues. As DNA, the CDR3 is TGTGCCAGCAGCCACAGGGGGCTAGCCAAAAACATTCAGTACTTC. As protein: CASSHRGLAKNIQYF.

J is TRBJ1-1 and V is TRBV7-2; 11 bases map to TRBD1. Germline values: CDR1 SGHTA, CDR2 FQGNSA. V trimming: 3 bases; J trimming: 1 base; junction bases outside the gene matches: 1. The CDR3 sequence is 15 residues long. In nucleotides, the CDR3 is TGTGCCAGCAGCTTGGACAGGGGGCCGAACACTGAAGCTTTCTTT. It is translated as CASSLDRGPNTEAFF. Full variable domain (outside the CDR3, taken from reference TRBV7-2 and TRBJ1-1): GAGVSQSPSNKVTEKGKDVELRCDPISGHTALYWYRQSLGQGLEFLIYFQGNSAPDKSGLPSDRFSAERTGGSVSTLTIQRTQQEDSAVYLCASSLDRGPNTEAFFGQGTRLTVV.

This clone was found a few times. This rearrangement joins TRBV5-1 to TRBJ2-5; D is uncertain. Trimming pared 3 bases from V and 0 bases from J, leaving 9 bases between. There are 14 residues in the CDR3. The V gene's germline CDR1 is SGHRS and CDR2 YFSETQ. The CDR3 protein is CASSSSGYQETQYF. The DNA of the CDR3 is TGCGCCAGCAGCTCATCAGGTTACCAAGAGACCCAGTACTTC.

The CDR3 here is CASSNGLAGTYEQYF. Written as DNA, the CDR3 is TGTGCCAGCAGTAACGGACTAGCGGGAACCTACGAGCAGTACTTC. The chain couples TRBV6-5 to TRBJ2-7; 12 bases are shared with TRBD2. The CDR3 runs to 15 residues. V dropped 5 bases and J dropped 2; count of bases not matched to a gene: 4. The germline CDR1 and CDR2 sequences are MNHEY and SVGAGI.

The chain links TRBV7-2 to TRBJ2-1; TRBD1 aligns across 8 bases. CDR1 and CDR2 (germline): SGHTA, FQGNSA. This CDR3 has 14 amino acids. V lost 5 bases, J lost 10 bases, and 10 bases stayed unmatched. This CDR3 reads CASSRQGTSVEQFF. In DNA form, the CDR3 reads TGTGCCAGCAGCAGACAGGGGACCTCCGTGGAGCAGTTCTTC.

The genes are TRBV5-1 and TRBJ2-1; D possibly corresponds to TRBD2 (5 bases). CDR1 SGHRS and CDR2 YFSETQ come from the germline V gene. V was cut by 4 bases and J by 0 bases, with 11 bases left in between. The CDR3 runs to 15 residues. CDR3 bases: TGCGCCAGCAGCCCAGGACTGAGCTCCTACAATGAGCAGTTCTTC. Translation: CASSPGLSSYNEQFF.

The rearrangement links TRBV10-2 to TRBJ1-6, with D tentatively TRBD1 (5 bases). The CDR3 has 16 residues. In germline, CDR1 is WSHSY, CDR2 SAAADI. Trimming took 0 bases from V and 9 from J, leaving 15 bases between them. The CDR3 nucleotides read TGCGCCAGCAGTGAGTCGTCAGTGGGGGGTATTTCACCCCTCCACTTT. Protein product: CASSESSVGGISPLHF.

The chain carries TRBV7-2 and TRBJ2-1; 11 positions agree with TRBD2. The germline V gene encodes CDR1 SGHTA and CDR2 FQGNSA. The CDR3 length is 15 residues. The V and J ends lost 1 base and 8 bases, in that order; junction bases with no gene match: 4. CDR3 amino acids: CASSLGLAGSYEQFF. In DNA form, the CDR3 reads TGTGCCAGCAGCTTAGGACTAGCGGGATCATATGAGCAGTTCTTC.

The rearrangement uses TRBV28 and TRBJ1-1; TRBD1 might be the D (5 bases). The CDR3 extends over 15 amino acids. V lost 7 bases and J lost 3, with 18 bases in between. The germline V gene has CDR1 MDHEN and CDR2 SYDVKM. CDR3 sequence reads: CASTAGGARDTEAFF. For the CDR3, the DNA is TGTGCCAGCACCGCCGGGGGAGCACGGGACACTGAAGCTTTCTTT.

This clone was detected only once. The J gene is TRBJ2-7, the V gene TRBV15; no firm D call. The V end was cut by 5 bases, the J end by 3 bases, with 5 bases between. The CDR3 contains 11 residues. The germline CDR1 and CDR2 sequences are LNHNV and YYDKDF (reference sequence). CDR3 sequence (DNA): TGTGCCACCAGCGAGAGCTACGAGCAGTACTTC. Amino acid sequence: CATSESYEQYF.

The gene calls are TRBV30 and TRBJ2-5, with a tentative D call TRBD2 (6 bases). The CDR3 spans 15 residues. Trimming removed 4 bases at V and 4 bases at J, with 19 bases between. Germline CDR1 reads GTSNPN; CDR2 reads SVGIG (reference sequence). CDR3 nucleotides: TGTGCCTGGAAACTTGGAGGAACTAGCCCAGAGACCCAGTACTTC. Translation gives CAWKLGGTSPETQYF.

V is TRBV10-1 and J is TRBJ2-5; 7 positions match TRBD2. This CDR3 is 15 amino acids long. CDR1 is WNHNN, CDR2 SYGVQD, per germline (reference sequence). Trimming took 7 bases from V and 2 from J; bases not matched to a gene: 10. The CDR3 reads CASTTPGLLQETQYF. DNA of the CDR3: TGCGCCAGCACCACACCGGGACTACTTCAAGAGACCCAGTACTTC.

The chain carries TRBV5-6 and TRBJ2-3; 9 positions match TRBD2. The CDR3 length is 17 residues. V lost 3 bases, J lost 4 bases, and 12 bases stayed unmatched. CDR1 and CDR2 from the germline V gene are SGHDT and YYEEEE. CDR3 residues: CASSWRFGGRAPDTQYF. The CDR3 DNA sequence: TGTGCCAGCAGCTGGAGATTTGGCGGGAGGGCCCCAGATACGCAGTATTTT.

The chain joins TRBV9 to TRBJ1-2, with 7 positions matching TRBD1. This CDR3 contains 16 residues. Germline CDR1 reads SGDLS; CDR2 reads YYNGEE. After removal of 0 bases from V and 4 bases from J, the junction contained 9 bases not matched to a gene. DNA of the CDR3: TGTGCCAGCAGCGTAGCTTTAGGGGGACAGTCCTATGGCTACACCTTC. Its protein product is CASSVALGGQSYGYTF.

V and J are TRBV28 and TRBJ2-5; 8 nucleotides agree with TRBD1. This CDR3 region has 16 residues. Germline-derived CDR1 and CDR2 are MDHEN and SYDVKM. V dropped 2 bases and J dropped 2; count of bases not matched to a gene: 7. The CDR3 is CASSLRQGPVQETQYF. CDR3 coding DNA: TGTGCCAGCAGTTTACGACAGGGGCCGGTACAAGAGACCCAGTACTTC.

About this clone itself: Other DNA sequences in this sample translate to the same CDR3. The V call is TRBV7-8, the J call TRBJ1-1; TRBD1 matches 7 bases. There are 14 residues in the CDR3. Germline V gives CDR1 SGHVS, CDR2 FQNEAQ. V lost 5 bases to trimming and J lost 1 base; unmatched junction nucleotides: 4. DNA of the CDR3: TGTGCCAGCAGCCTCAGACAGGGGAACACTGAAGCTTTCTTT. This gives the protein CASSLRQGNTEAFF.

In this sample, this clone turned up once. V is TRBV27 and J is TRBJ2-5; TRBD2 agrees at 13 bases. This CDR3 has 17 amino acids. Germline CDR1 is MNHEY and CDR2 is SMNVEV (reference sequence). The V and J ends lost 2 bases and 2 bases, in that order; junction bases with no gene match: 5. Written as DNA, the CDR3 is TGTGCCAGCAGTTTAGGACTAGCGGGAGCCTCGCAAGAGACCCAGTACTTC. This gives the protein CASSLGLAGASQETQYF.

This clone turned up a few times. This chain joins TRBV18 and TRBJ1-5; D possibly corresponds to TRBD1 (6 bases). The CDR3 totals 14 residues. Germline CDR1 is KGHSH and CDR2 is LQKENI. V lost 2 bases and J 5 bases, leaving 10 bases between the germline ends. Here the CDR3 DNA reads TGTGCCAGCTCACCAACAGGGTCCGATCAGCCCCAGCATTTT. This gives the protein CASSPTGSDQPQHF.

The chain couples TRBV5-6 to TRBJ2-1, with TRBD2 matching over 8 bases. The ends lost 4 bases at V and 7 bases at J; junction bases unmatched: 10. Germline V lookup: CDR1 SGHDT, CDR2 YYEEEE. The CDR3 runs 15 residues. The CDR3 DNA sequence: TGTGCCAGCAGCGTTCGACTAGCGCAAGCGAATGAGCAGTTCTTC. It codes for CASSVRLAQANEQFF.

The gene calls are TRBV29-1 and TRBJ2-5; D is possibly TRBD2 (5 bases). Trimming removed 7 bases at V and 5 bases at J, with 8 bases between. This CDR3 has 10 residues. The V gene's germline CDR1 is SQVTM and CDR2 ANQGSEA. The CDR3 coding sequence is TGCAGCGGGGGAGCGGAGACCCAGTACTTC. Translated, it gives CSGGAETQYF.

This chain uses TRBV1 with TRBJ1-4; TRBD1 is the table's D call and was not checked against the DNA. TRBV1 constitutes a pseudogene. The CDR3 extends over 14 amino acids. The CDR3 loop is CTSSQENRGEKLFF. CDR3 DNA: TGCACCAGCAGCCAAGAGAATAGGGGTGAAAAACTGTTTTTT.